Below are 6 T cell receptor beta chains sequenced from a single sample in a study of blood T cell repertoires in COVID-19. The repertoire was sequenced with immunoSEQ multiplex PCR; TCRdb's copy has only in-frame clones and lacks some. Of some 96,000 clones listed, approximately 80% are singletons. The specimen sequenced was peripheral blood. Receptors originate from a woman in her seventies with acute or convalescent COVID-19.

This chain joins TRBV21-1 and TRBJ2-7; TRBD2 was called by the table and not checked on the DNA. TRBV21-1 is listed as a pseudogene. This CDR3 has 16 amino acids. In nucleotides, the CDR3 is TGTGCCAGCAGCAATCCTAGCGGGGGGAAAAACTACGAGCAGTACGTC. Amino acids: CASSNPSGGKNYEQYV.

The rearrangement joins TRBV3-1 (or the pseudogene TRBV3-2) to TRBJ2-4, with 9 bases identical to TRBD1. The CDR3 contains 16 residues. Germline CDR1 LGHDT, CDR2 YNNKEL (reference sequence). Trimming took 2 bases from V and 9 from J; bases not matched to a gene: 11. The CDR3 sequence: CASSQSGQGDGSIQYF. The CDR3 DNA reads as TGTGCCAGCAGCCAATCGGGACAGGGAGACGGAAGCATTCAGTACTTC.

CDR3 coding DNA: TGTGCCAGCGAAACCCCGGGACAGGGAGTTACTGAAGCTTTCTTT. Protein product: CASETPGQGVTEAFF. The genes are TRBV28 and TRBJ1-1, with 9 bases identical to TRBD1. With V trimmed by 8 bases and J by 5 bases, 12 bases remained unmatched. There are 15 residues in the CDR3. Germline lookup yields CDR1 MDHEN and CDR2 SYDVKM.

The CDR3 nucleotides read TGTGCCAGCAGTTACCAGGACACCTACGAGCAGTACGTC. It codes for CASSYQDTYEQYV. This rearrangement joins TRBV6-2 or TRBV6-3 to TRBJ2-7; the D gene is possibly TRBD1 (5 bases). The CDR3 is made up of 13 amino acids. The V gene lost 2 bases and the J gene lost 2 bases, with 7 bases spanning the gap. CDR1 and CDR2 from the germline V gene are MNHEY and SVGEGT.

The V call is TRBV5-4, the J call TRBJ2-2; 11 bases are shared with TRBD2. CDR1 and CDR2 (germline): SGHNT, YYREEE (reference sequence). V trimming: 2 bases; J trimming: 4 bases; junction bases outside the gene matches: 4. CDR3 length equals 16 residues. The CDR3 loop reads CASSLTSGGGTGELFF. The CDR3 region has the DNA TGTGCCAGCAGCTTAACTAGCGGGGGAGGCACCGGGGAGCTGTTTTTT. The full variable domain, with the rest looked up from reference TRBV5-4 and TRBJ2-2, is ETGVTQSPTHLIKTRGQQVTLRCSSQSGHNTVSWYQQALGQGPQFIFQYYREEENGRGNFPPRFSGLQFPNYSSELNVNALELDDSALYLCASSLTSGGGTGELFFGEGSRLTVL.

The chain combines TRBV19 with TRBJ1-6; the D gene is possibly TRBD1 (5 bases). Germline assignment: CDR1 LNHDA and CDR2 SQIVND (reference sequence). This CDR3 contains 15 residues. Deletions cut 3 bases from V and 7 bases from J, with 13 bases between. CDR3 nucleotides: TGTGCCAGTAGTATCTCAAGGGGCGAGAATTCACCCCTCCACTTT. Amino acids: CASSISRGENSPLHF.